This record concerns one T cell receptor (beta chain) sequence. Its antigen is not identified. Only in-frame clones appear in the TCRdb table, and some are missing; sequencing was by immunoSEQ multiplex PCR. The profile shows roughly 38,000 clones, approximately 86% of them singletons. Between the trimmed V and J ends, which lost 4 bases and 4 bases, there was a span of 10 bases. The CDR3 runs to 13 residues. Germline loops: CDR1 SEHNR, CDR2 FQNEAQ (reference sequence). The data are from a study of T cells in localized non-small cell lung cancer. Study-level points and caveats: Among the top 100 tumor clones, a median roughly 57 appeared in adjacent lung.

The input for sequencing was peripheral blood, taken before any cancer treatment. This chain uses TRBV7-9 with TRBJ1-2; D is unresolved. The TCR comes from a man aged 18 to 55 with stage I lung adenocarcinoma. CDR3 DNA: TGTGCCAGCAGCTCCACAGATAGCTATGGCTACACCTTC. Translation gives CASSSTDSYGYTF. Combining the CDR3 with reference TRBV7-9 and TRBJ1-2 gives the whole variable domain DTGVSQNPRHKITKRGQNVTFRCDPISEHNRLYWYRQTLGQGPEFLTYFQNEAQLEKSRLLSDRFSAERPKGSFSTLEIQRTEQGDSAMYLCASSSTDSYGYTFGSGTRLTVV.